The TCR beta chain under discussion was sequenced for a study of cytomegalovirus exposure and HLA in healthy donors. General observations from the study: Cytomegalovirus association was assigned to around 150 TCR beta chains. Immune exposure data for these donors was limited to CMV serostatus.

The PCR made use of 60 Vbeta and 13 Jbeta primers. Only in-frame clones appear in the TCRdb table, and some are missing; sequencing was by immunoSEQ multiplex PCR. The table has about 190,000 clones, 65% to 80% seen once. On this clone itself: Its antigen remains unidentified.

V dropped 1 base and J dropped 2 bases, with 12 bases sitting between them. The V gene's germline CDR1 is SGHNT and CDR2 YYREEE (reference sequence). This CDR3 spans 16 amino acids. The receptor was derived from a man aged 25 to 45 in good health and CMV-seropositive. Sequencing was performed on PBMCs. The gene calls are TRBV5-4 and TRBJ2-2, with a weak D call TRBD2 (6 bases). CDR3 protein: CASSLRAGTNTGELFF. CDR3 bases: TGTGCCAGCAGCTTGAGGGCGGGGACTAACACCGGGGAGCTGTTTTTT. Complete variable domain (other parts from reference TRBV5-4 and TRBJ2-2): ETGVTQSPTHLIKTRGQQVTLRCSSQSGHNTVSWYQQALGQGPQFIFQYYREEENGRGNFPPRFSGLQFPNYSSELNVNALELDDSALYLCASSLRAGTNTGELFFGEGSRLTVL.